The rows below give T cell receptor beta chains drawn from one sample of a study of T cell repertoires in MIS-A myocarditis. TCRdb's copy holds only in-frame clones and misses some; the assay was immunoSEQ multiplex PCR. The sample records roughly 14,000 clones, around 74% being singletons. Sequencing was carried out using left ventricle heart tissue obtained at autopsy. These receptors all come from a young man with fulminant myocarditis from multisystem inflammatory syndrome in adults (MIS-A) after COVID-19. Both conserved end residues are trimmed from each CDR3.

v_call: TRBV27
cdr3_aa: ASRIRGQLNNSPLH

v_call: TRBV6-2/TRBV6-3
cdr3_aa: ASSSGGATDTQY

v_call: TRBV27
cdr3_aa: ASTKGWDRLWLGTGELF

v_call: TRBV19
cdr3_aa: ASSIFDTHHQAF

v_call: TRBV6-5
cdr3_aa: ASRQGLGGTIY

v_call: TRBV24-1
cdr3_aa: ATYRSGAMF

v_call: TRBV25-1
cdr3_aa: ASRDRTAEETQY

v_call: TRBV4-3
cdr3_aa: ASSRGRDTNTDTQY

v_call: TRBV11-2
cdr3_aa: ASSLGTGGPSSYEQY

v_call: TRBV4-3
cdr3_aa: ASSPGTGGLGTEAF

v_call: TRBV7-2
cdr3_aa: ASSLYFAGQETQY

v_call: TRBV18
cdr3_aa: ASSGTGGSTDTQY

v_call: TRBV7-2
cdr3_aa: ASSPPDRGRSYT

v_call: TRBV2
cdr3_aa: ASSEDSENYGYT

v_call: TRBV9
cdr3_aa: ASSVDPGPIWNTEAF